The entry below describes one TCR beta chain. What it binds is unknown. With random hexamers, reverse transcription was performed on about 0.5 to 1 ug of RNA. The authors amplified TCR beta CDR3 across 54 Vbeta and 13 Jbeta using immunoSEQ multiplex PCR. TCRdb re-derived calls from the immunoSEQ multiplex PCR reads in MiXCR, one entry per CDR3 protein. Of about 120,000 distinct CDR3 sequences listed, roughly 94% are singletons. The CDR3 contains 14 residues. CDR1 and CDR2 (germline): MDHEN, SYDVKM. J lost 5 bases, V lost 6 bases, and 7 bases had no gene match. The data were obtained in a study of CD8 T cells in Susac syndrome. Broader study findings: It was acknowledged in the study that the number of individuals who were included in its TCR sequencing and HLA analysis was relatively small.

Sequencing used CD4+ T cells from PBMCs. The sequence was collected from a human donor with multiple sclerosis. This chain uses TRBV28 with TRBJ2-3; 8 nucleotides align to TRBD1. The DNA for the CDR3 is TGTGCCAGCAGAGGGGCAGGGGGCAAAGATACGCAGTATTTT. Amino acid sequence: CASRGAGGKDTQYF.